The present TCR beta chain was sequenced within a study of T cell responses to AZD1222 COVID-19 vaccine. About the research overall: Whether given at about 4 or about 12 weeks, second doses were pooled. Study-wide points: White British people made up most donors, females outnumbered males, and clonal diversity was possibly underestimated. Two AZD1222 administrations were followed by greater Spike-specific TCR breadth and depth.

Points on this clone: The target antigen is unknown.

Clones were read by immunoSEQ multiplex PCR, and TCRdb kept only the in-frame ones, dropping some. The sample yields 84,000 or so clones, over 75% seen once. The V end lost 3 bases, the J end lost 3 bases, and 5 bases lay between the germline ends. This CDR3 is built from 11 residues. The V gene's germline CDR1 is SQVTM and CDR2 ANQGSEA. The material sequenced was peripheral blood, taken on day 0 of AZD1222 vaccination. The chain is built from TRBV29-1 and TRBJ1-1; no definite D call. This receptor was taken from an adult in good health. The CDR3 DNA reads as TGCAGCGTTGAGGTTCACACTGAAGCTTTCTTT. Its protein product is CSVEVHTEAFF.